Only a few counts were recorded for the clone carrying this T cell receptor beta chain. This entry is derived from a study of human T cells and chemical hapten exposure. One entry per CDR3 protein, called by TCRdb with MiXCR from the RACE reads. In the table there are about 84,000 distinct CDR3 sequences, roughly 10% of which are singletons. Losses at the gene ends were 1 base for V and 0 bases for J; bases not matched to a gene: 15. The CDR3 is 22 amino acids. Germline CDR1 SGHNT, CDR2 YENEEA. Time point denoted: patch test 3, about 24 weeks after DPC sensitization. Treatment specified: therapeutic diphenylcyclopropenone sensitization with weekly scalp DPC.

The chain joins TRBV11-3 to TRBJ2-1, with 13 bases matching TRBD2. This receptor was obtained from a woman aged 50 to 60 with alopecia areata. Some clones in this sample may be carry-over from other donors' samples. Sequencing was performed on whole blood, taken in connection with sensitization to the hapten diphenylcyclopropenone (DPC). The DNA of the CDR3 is TGTGCCAGCAGCTTAGGGGGCCCCCCACTAGCGGGAGGGATTTCCTCCTACAATGAGCAGTTCTTC. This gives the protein CASSLGGPPLAGGISSYNEQFF.